What follows are 8 T cell receptor beta chains derived from one specimen sequenced in a study of blood T cell repertoires in COVID-19. Clones were read by immunoSEQ multiplex PCR, and TCRdb kept only the in-frame ones, dropping some. The sample lists under 200,000 clones, roughly nine tenths occurring once. Sequencing input: peripheral blood. All receptors derive from a man between 65 and 80 years old with active or convalescent COVID-19.

V usage is TRBV7-2 and J usage is TRBJ2-2; tentative D call: TRBD2 (7 bases). Germline-derived CDR1 and CDR2 are SGHTA and FQGNSA. With 5 bases removed from V and 6 bases from J, the gap between germline ends came to 19 bases. This CDR3 is 16 amino acids long. The CDR3 is CASSPEGGARSGELFF. The CDR3 nucleotides are TGTGCCAGCAGCCCAGAGGGGGGGGCGCGGTCCGGGGAGCTGTTTTTT. Supplemented by reference TRBV7-2 and TRBJ2-2, the full variable domain reads GAGVSQSPSNKVTEKGKDVELRCDPISGHTALYWYRQSLGQGLEFLIYFQGNSAPDKSGLPSDRFSAERTGGSVSTLTIQRTQQEDSAVYLCASSPEGGARSGELFFGEGSRLTVL.

This clone appeared a single time. The chain combines TRBV18 with TRBJ2-1; D is unclear. V gave up 0 bases and J gave up 10 bases, with 7 bases separating them. Germline V lookup: CDR1 KGHSH, CDR2 LQKENI. The CDR3 loop spans 12 amino acids. CDR3 bases: TGTGCCAGCTCACCACCGGGCCCAGAGCAGTTCTTC. Protein: CASSPPGPEQFF.

This clone appeared a few times. This chain links TRBV2 with TRBJ2-1; possible D gene TRBD2, 7 bases. Trimming shortened V by 6 bases and J by 6 bases, and 15 bases separated the two germline ends. The CDR3 runs 14 residues. Germline CDR1 is SNHLY and CDR2 is FYNNEI. CDR3 DNA: TGTGCCAGCAGCGGAGCGGGACAACTCAATGAGCAGTTCTTC. It codes for CASSGAGQLNEQFF.

This chain joins TRBV27 and TRBJ2-3; D gene uncertain. The germline V gene encodes CDR1 MNHEY and CDR2 SMNVEV (reference sequence). This CDR3 region has 15 residues. With 5 bases removed from V and 0 bases from J, the gap between germline ends came to 12 bases. CDR3 residues: CASSRFAASTDTQYF. CDR3 sequence (DNA): TGTGCCAGCAGTCGTTTCGCGGCTAGCACAGATACGCAGTATTTT.

V is TRBV6-1 and J is TRBJ1-3; TRBD1 might be the D (5 bases). Germline values: CDR1 MNHNS, CDR2 SASEGT. Trimming removed 2 bases at V and 4 bases at J, with 12 bases between. The length of the CDR3 is 15 residues. The CDR3 DNA reads TGTGCCAGCAGTGAATTCGGGGGATTCGGAAACACCATATATTTT. It codes for CASSEFGGFGNTIYF.

In its sample, this clone was seen a few times. V is TRBV11-2 and J is TRBJ2-7, with TRBD1 as a possible D gene (5 bases). Trimming stripped 0 bases from V and 10 bases from J, with 13 bases between. The length of the CDR3 is 13 residues. Germline V gene lookup returns CDR1 SGHAT and CDR2 FQNNGV. The CDR3 DNA follows: TGTGCCAGCAGCTTAGATCGGACAAGGGGACAGTACTTC. Residues: CASSLDRTRGQYF.

V gene TRBV30 combines with J gene TRBJ1-5; D is possibly TRBD1 (5 bases). Trimming stripped 0 bases from V and 6 bases from J, with 9 bases between. This CDR3 is 13 amino acids long. Germline V lookup: CDR1 GTSNPN, CDR2 SVGIG (reference sequence). The CDR3 nucleotides read TGTGCCTGGAGTGTTTCCGGGGGTCAGCCCCAGCATTTT. It translates to CAWSVSGGQPQHF.

CDR3 bases: TGCGCCAGCAGCCAAGTACAGGCCTACAATGAGCAGTTCTTC. This translates into CASSQVQAYNEQFF. V is TRBV4-3 and J is TRBJ2-1, with D possibly TRBD1 on 5 matching bases. This CDR3 is built from 14 residues. CDR1 is LGHNA and CDR2 is YSLEER in the germline V gene. Trimming cost V 1 base and J 2 bases, with 6 bases left between them.